This passage covers 7 T cell receptor beta chains from one sample sequenced in a study of T cell responses to AZD1222 COVID-19 vaccine. Here immunoSEQ multiplex PCR was the method, and the copy in TCRdb shows in-frame clones only, minus some. The sample records more than 75,000 clones, less than 95% being singletons. The sequenced sample was peripheral blood, obtained 28 days after the second AZD1222 dose. The source of these receptors is an adult who received the AZD1222 COVID-19 vaccine.

The gene calls are TRBV10-3 and TRBJ1-4; the match to TRBD1 covers 7 bases. J lost 10 bases, V lost 6 bases, and 14 bases had no gene match. The CDR3 consists of 15 residues. Germline V gives CDR1 ENHRY, CDR2 SYGVKD. The CDR3 region has the DNA TGTGCCATCAGCTCCTCACAGGGGCCCCCTACAAAACTGTTTTTT. This codes for CAISSSQGPPTKLFF.

The chain has TRBV19 and TRBJ2-3; 7 bases align to TRBD1. CDR3 length: 18 amino acids. The J segment lost 2 bases and the V segment lost 3 bases, leaving 14 bases of the junction unmatched. Looked up from germline, CDR1 is LNHDA and CDR2 is SQIVND (reference sequence). The CDR3, as DNA: TGTGCCAGTAGTATGGGACAGAAACTAGGAGGCAACACAGATACGCAGTATTTT. Translated, it gives CASSMGQKLGGNTDTQYF.

V is TRBV6-2 or TRBV6-3 and J is TRBJ2-5; 12 nucleotides agree with TRBD2. V shed 0 bases and J 4 bases; nucleotides not matched to a gene: 9. Germline V gives CDR1 MNHEY, CDR2 SVGEGT. The CDR3 contains 18 residues. The CDR3 nucleotides are TGTGCCAGCAGTTACTCGATCCTACTAGCGGGGGGCGGAGAGACCCAGTACTTC. It encodes CASSYSILLAGGGETQYF.

About this clone: The same CDR3 also results from other DNA sequences found in this sample. The V call is TRBV7-2, the J call TRBJ2-7; D gene uncertain. With 1 base removed from V and 4 bases from J, the gap between germline ends came to 11 bases. Germline values: CDR1 SGHTA, CDR2 FQGNSA. This CDR3 contains 14 residues. The CDR3 DNA sequence: TGTGCCAGCAGCTTAGAAGGCGGACCTTACGAGCAGTACTTC. It translates to CASSLEGGPYEQYF.

This chain joins TRBV5-5 and TRBJ1-6; 7 positions agree with TRBD1. This CDR3 region has 15 residues. Losses at the gene ends were 2 bases for V and 7 bases for J; bases not matched to a gene: 6. Germline V gives CDR1 SGHKS, CDR2 YYEKEE (reference sequence). The CDR3, as DNA: TGTGCCAGCAGCTTAGAGGGGGCTGGGAATTCACCCCTCCACTTT. Its protein product is CASSLEGAGNSPLHF.

Only one count was recorded for this clone. The rearrangement joins TRBV28 to TRBJ2-1, with D perhaps assigned TRBD1 or TRBD2 (6 bases each). With 7 bases removed from V and 7 bases from J, the gap between germline ends came to 17 bases. The germline V gene encodes CDR1 MDHEN and CDR2 SYDVKM. The CDR3 has 14 amino acids. The CDR3 coding sequence is TGTGCCAGCACCCAGTCGGGGGCGCGAAATGAGCAGTTCTTC. As protein: CASTQSGARNEQFF.

The rearrangement uses TRBV5-1 and TRBJ1-1; D ambiguous. Trimming pared 0 bases from V and 1 base from J, leaving 7 bases between. Germline V gives CDR1 SGHRS, CDR2 YFSETQ. There are 14 residues in the CDR3. DNA of the CDR3: TGCGCCAGCAGCTTGGGGGAAGGGAACACTGAAGCTTTCTTT. Its translation is CASSLGEGNTEAFF.